This is a list of T cell receptor beta chains from one sample in a study of vaccination and CD4 T cells after COVID-19. TCRdb passed the PCR reads through MiXCR, listing each CDR3 protein once. The sample yields roughly 20,000 distinct CDR3 sequences, about 44% seen once. These receptors have no known antigen. Source: CD4+ T cells from blood, cultured in vitro, taken before SARS-CoV-2 vaccination. The receptors were sampled from a human donor who had recovered from COVID-19. Both conserved end residues are part of each CDR3. Each record gives: J gene, D gene, V gene, clone size, CDR3 protein, CDR3 DNA. D genes are given only for firm matches. Not every row has a clone size; where given, it reads once, few, many or a size class.

J gene: TRBJ2-7
D gene: TRBD2
V gene: TRBV20-1
clone size: -
CDR3 protein: CSGRVAGAGEQYF
CDR3 DNA: TGCAGTGGGAGAGTAGCGGGAGCTGGTGAGCAGTACTTC

J gene: TRBJ1-5
D gene: -
V gene: TRBV2
clone size: few
CDR3 protein: CASSEQGSRSNQPQHF
CDR3 DNA: TGTGCCAGCAGTGAACAGGGGTCCCGGAGCAATCAGCCCCAGCATTTT

J gene: TRBJ1-6
D gene: -
V gene: TRBV6-2/TRBV6-3
clone size: -
CDR3 protein: CASWIGGGSYNSPLHF
CDR3 DNA: TGTGCCAGCTGGATCGGGGGCGGCTCCTATAATTCACCCCTCCACTTT

J gene: TRBJ2-3
D gene: TRBD2
V gene: TRBV11-3
clone size: -
CDR3 protein: CASSLSGGPTDTQYF
CDR3 DNA: TGTGCCAGCAGCCTTAGCGGGGGGCCCACAGATACGCAGTATTTT

J gene: TRBJ1-1
D gene: -
V gene: TRBV4-1
clone size: -
CDR3 protein: CASSQDIIGENTEAFF
CDR3 DNA: TGCGCCAGCAGCCAAGATATCATCGGGGAGAACACTGAAGCTTTCTTT

J gene: TRBJ1-1
D gene: -
V gene: TRBV6-1
clone size: -
CDR3 protein: CASSLMNTEAFF
CDR3 DNA: TGTGCCAGCAGTCTCATGAACACTGAAGCTTTCTTT

J gene: TRBJ1-2
D gene: TRBD1
V gene: TRBV4-2
clone size: few
CDR3 protein: CASSPKRRTGAEGSDYTF
CDR3 DNA: TGTGCCAGCAGCCCCAAGCGACGGACAGGGGCGGAGGGGAGTGACTACACCTTC

J gene: TRBJ1-6
D gene: -
V gene: TRBV20-1
clone size: few
CDR3 protein: CSAGGSGVSEGALHF
CDR3 DNA: TGCAGTGCTGGGGGCTCGGGGGTGTCAGAAGGAGCCCTCCACTTT

J gene: TRBJ1-1
D gene: -
V gene: TRBV27
clone size: -
CDR3 protein: CASSPPGPWGEAFF
CDR3 DNA: TGTGCCAGCAGTCCACCGGGACCGTGGGGAGAAGCTTTCTTT

J gene: TRBJ1-2
D gene: -
V gene: TRBV19
clone size: -
CDR3 protein: CASTGRGKYYGYTF
CDR3 DNA: TGTGCCAGTACCGGGCGGGGCAAATACTATGGCTACACCTTC

J gene: TRBJ1-3
D gene: -
V gene: TRBV20-1
clone size: -
CDR3 protein: CSARAGPVQGLSGNTIYF
CDR3 DNA: TGCAGTGCTAGAGCGGGTCCCGTGCAGGGGCTGTCTGGAAACACCATATATTTT

J gene: TRBJ1-1
D gene: TRBD1
V gene: TRBV18
clone size: -
CDR3 protein: CASSNLPGTGGGWNTEAFF
CDR3 DNA: TGTGCCAGCTCCAACCTACCCGGGACAGGGGGAGGATGGAACACTGAAGCTTTCTTT

J gene: TRBJ1-3
D gene: -
V gene: TRBV18
clone size: -
CDR3 protein: CASSPQGSGNTIYF
CDR3 DNA: TGTGCCAGCTCACCACAGGGATCTGGAAACACCATATATTTT

J gene: TRBJ2-2
D gene: TRBD2
V gene: TRBV19
clone size: -
CDR3 protein: CASSMEAGGPRTGELFF
CDR3 DNA: TGTGCCAGTAGTATGGAAGCGGGAGGGCCTCGGACCGGGGAGCTGTTTTTT

J gene: TRBJ2-2
D gene: TRBD2
V gene: TRBV14
clone size: once
CDR3 protein: CASRLAGNTGELFF
CDR3 DNA: TGTGCCAGCAGGCTAGCGGGAAACACCGGGGAGCTGTTTTTT

J gene: TRBJ2-1
D gene: -
V gene: TRBV6-1
clone size: -
CDR3 protein: CASSEAGHEQFF
CDR3 DNA: TGTGCCAGCAGTGAAGCGGGTCATGAGCAGTTCTTC

J gene: TRBJ1-1
D gene: -
V gene: TRBV24-1
clone size: -
CDR3 protein: CATRAGDTEAFF
CDR3 DNA: TGTGCCACCCGGGCAGGGGACACTGAAGCTTTCTTT

J gene: TRBJ2-5
D gene: TRBD2
V gene: TRBV24-1
clone size: few
CDR3 protein: CATSDPRTSGGETQYF
CDR3 DNA: TGTGCCACCAGTGATCCTCGGACTAGCGGGGGAGAGACCCAGTACTTC

J gene: TRBJ1-1
D gene: -
V gene: TRBV7-2
clone size: -
CDR3 protein: CASSPGLGGADTEAFF
CDR3 DNA: TGTGCCAGCAGTCCAGGTCTCGGGGGCGCGGACACTGAAGCTTTCTTT

J gene: TRBJ1-1
D gene: TRBD1
V gene: TRBV6-5
clone size: -
CDR3 protein: CASIYLPGQGANTEAFF
CDR3 DNA: TGTGCCAGCATTTACCTTCCGGGACAGGGGGCAAATACTGAAGCTTTCTTT

J gene: TRBJ2-5
D gene: TRBD1
V gene: TRBV7-9
clone size: -
CDR3 protein: CASSGQGMFQETQYF
CDR3 DNA: TGTGCCAGCAGTGGACAGGGGATGTTTCAAGAGACCCAGTACTTC

J gene: TRBJ2-5
D gene: TRBD1
V gene: TRBV2
clone size: few
CDR3 protein: CASSRDRGSIETQYF
CDR3 DNA: TGTGCCAGCAGTAGGGACAGGGGTTCGATAGAGACCCAGTACTTC

J gene: TRBJ2-5
D gene: TRBD1
V gene: TRBV15
clone size: -
CDR3 protein: CAATTGAEETQYF
CDR3 DNA: TGTGCCGCAACGACAGGGGCGGAAGAGACCCAGTACTTC

J gene: TRBJ2-5
D gene: TRBD2
V gene: TRBV7-9
clone size: few
CDR3 protein: CASSKGLAEETQYF
CDR3 DNA: TGTGCCAGCAGCAAGGGACTAGCGGAAGAGACCCAGTACTTC

J gene: TRBJ1-5
D gene: TRBD1
V gene: TRBV5-1
clone size: -
CDR3 protein: CASSLAGGQPQHF
CDR3 DNA: TGCGCCAGCAGCTTGGCAGGGGGTCAGCCCCAGCATTTT

J gene: TRBJ1-3
D gene: TRBD1
V gene: TRBV7-2
clone size: -
CDR3 protein: CASTRDRVPIHPGNTIYF
CDR3 DNA: TGTGCCAGCACCCGGGACAGGGTACCCATTCACCCCGGAAACACCATATATTTT

J gene: TRBJ1-1
D gene: -
V gene: TRBV15
clone size: -
CDR3 protein: CATSRDRWGTTEAFF
CDR3 DNA: TGTGCCACCAGCAGAGATCGGTGGGGTACCACTGAAGCTTTCTTT

J gene: TRBJ1-5
D gene: -
V gene: TRBV19
clone size: few
CDR3 protein: CASSTSGKTQPQHF
CDR3 DNA: TGTGCCAGTAGTACATCAGGGAAAACACAGCCCCAGCATTTT

J gene: TRBJ2-7
D gene: -
V gene: TRBV19
clone size: -
CDR3 protein: CASRGGQDSYEQYF
CDR3 DNA: TGTGCCAGTAGGGGAGGTCAGGACTCCTACGAGCAGTACTTC

J gene: TRBJ2-1
D gene: TRBD2
V gene: TRBV24-1
clone size: -
CDR3 protein: CATSDLKRTSGEPHNEQFF
CDR3 DNA: TGTGCCACCAGTGATTTGAAACGGACTAGCGGGGAACCACACAATGAGCAGTTCTTC

J gene: TRBJ2-6
D gene: -
V gene: TRBV7-9
clone size: -
CDR3 protein: CASSLVLADSGANVLTF
CDR3 DNA: TGTGCCAGCAGCTTAGTCTTGGCAGACTCTGGGGCCAACGTCCTGACTTTC

J gene: TRBJ1-5
D gene: TRBD1
V gene: TRBV10-2
clone size: few
CDR3 protein: CASSDGTVGMPQHF
CDR3 DNA: TGCGCCAGCAGTGATGGGACAGTTGGGATGCCCCAGCATTTT

J gene: TRBJ2-1
D gene: -
V gene: TRBV20-1
clone size: few
CDR3 protein: CSAIDRYNEQFF
CDR3 DNA: TGCAGTGCTATTGACAGGTACAATGAGCAGTTCTTC